The present T cell receptor (beta chain) was sequenced within a study of Ad26.COV2.S vaccination and SARS-CoV-2 variants. Study-wide context: By the intramuscular route, Ad26.COV2.S was given once, or twice 56 days apart. Notes on the study in general: Analyses that measured TCR breadth and depth may have underestimated total T cell responses.

As for treatment: roughly 18 received Ad26.COV2.S at low or high dose, single or two shots; roughly five received placebo; per-sample allocation not given. Material that was analyzed had been drawn on day 63 after the first vaccine or placebo injection. Concerning this clone: What it recognizes is unknown.

Method: immunoSEQ multiplex PCR; TCRdb's copy keeps in-frame clones and lacks some. The profile covers fewer than 600,000 clones, with about nine tenths appearing a single time and 1.7% taken by the ten largest. The clonotype was recovered from a person between 18 and 65 years old who received the Ad26.COV2.S COVID-19 vaccine or a placebo. The sequences come from peripheral blood, collected in a trial of Ad26.COV2.S vaccine versus placebo.

This CDR3 reads CASSQAQGAWTEAFF. CDR3 nucleotide sequence: TGTGCCAGCAGCCAAGCGCAGGGGGCTTGGACTGAAGCTTTCTTT. The chain uses TRBV14 and TRBJ1-1, with 8 bases that match TRBD1. Germline V lookup: CDR1 SGHDN, CDR2 FVKESK. Trimming at V came to 1 base and at J to 5 bases, leaving 6 bases not matched to a gene. This CDR3 region has 15 residues.